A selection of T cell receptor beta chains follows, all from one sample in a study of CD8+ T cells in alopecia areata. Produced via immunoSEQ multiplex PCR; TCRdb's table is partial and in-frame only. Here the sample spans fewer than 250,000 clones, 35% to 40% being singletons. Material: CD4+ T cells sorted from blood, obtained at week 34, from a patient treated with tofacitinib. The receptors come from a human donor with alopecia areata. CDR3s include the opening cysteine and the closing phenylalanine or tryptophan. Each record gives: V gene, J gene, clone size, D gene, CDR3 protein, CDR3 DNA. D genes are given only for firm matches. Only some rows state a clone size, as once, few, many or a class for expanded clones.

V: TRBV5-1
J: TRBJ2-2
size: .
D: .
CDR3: CASSFGILPLTGELFF
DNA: TGCGCCAGCAGCTTTGGGATACTTCCGTTGACCGGGGAGCTGTTTTTT

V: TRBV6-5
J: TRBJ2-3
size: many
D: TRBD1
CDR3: CASSLGTGVDTQYF
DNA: TGTGCCAGCAGTCTTGGGACAGGGGTAGATACGCAGTATTTT

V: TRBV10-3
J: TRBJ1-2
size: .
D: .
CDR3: CAISGPKSEYGYTF
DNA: TGTGCCATCAGTGGACCTAAGTCGGAATATGGCTACACCTTC

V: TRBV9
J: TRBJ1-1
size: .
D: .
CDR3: CASSPRDWNTKAFF
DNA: TGTGCCAGCAGCCCCAGGGATTGGAACACTAAAGCTTTCTTT

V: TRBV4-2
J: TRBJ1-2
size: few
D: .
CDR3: CASSERETVPTF
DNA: TGTGCCAGCAGCGAAAGGGAGACGGTACCTACTTTC

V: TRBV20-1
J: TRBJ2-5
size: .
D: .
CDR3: CSASEGETQYF
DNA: TGCAGTGCCAGCGAGGGAGAGACCCAGTACTTC

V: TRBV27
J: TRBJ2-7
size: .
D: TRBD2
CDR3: CASSLREGSFEQYF
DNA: TGTGCCAGCAGTTTACGGGAGGGATCATTCGAGCAGTACTTC

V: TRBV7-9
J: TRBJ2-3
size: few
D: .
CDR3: CASSLHTLRDGTQYF
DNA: TGTGCCAGCAGCTTACATACCCTTCGGGACGGTACGCAGTATTTT

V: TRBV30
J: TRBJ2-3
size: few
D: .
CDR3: CAWSDSRTDTQYF
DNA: TGTGCCTGGAGCGACAGCCGCACAGATACGCAGTATTTT

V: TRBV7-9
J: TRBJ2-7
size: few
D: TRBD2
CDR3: CASSGRDEQYF
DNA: TGTGCCAGCTCTGGGAGGGACGAGCAGTACTTC

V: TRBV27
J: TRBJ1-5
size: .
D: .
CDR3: CASSFTVLGAQHF
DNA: TGTGCCAGCAGTTTTACGGTCCTGGGAGCCCAGCATTTT

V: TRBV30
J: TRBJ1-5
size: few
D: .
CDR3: CAWSGGGDQPQHF
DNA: TGTGCCTGGAGTGGAGGGGGGGATCAGCCCCAGCATTTT

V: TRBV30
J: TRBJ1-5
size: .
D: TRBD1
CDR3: CAWSVGTGNGQPQHF
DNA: TGTGCCTGGAGTGTCGGGACAGGCAACGGTCAGCCCCAGCATTTT

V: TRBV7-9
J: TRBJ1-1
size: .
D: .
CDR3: CASSLDGSPLRAFF
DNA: TGTGCCAGCAGCTTAGATGGCAGTCCGCTCCGCGCTTTCTTT

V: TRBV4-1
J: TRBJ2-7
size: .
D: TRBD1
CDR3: CASSQDQGQGVYEQYF
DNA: TGCGCCAGCAGCCAAGATCAGGGGCAGGGGGTTTACGAGCAGTACTTC

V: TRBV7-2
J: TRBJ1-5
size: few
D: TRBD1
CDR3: CASSPVQGVQPQHF
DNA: TGTGCCAGCAGCCCAGTTCAGGGGGTTCAGCCCCAGCATTTT

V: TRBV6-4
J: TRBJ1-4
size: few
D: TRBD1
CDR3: CASSDSTPCGTAPNEKLFF
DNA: TGTGCCAGCAGTGACTCAACCCCGTGCGGGACAGCGCCTAATGAAAAACTGTTTTTT